This T cell receptor (beta chain) originates from a study of cytomegalovirus exposure and HLA in healthy donors. Study-level points and caveats: Cytomegalovirus-associated TCR beta chains were listed, numbering 164. The study found most TCR sequences rare, yet found some public TCRs in many donors. The tendency of first-cohort TCR clusters to co-occur in the roughly 130 validation repertoires emerged from a later analysis.

V gave up 4 bases and J gave up 2 bases; unmatched junction bases: 5. Germline CDR1 reads GTSNPN; CDR2 reads SVGIG (reference sequence). The CDR3 loop spans 14 amino acids. The donors were members of the validation cohort, which comprised 90 to 150 subjects and was separate from the first cohort of several hundred subjects. Sequencing was performed with immunoSEQ multiplex PCR; in TCRdb, only in-frame clones are kept and a portion is missing. Found here are about 55,000 clones, about 93% of them singletons; the top ten hold approximately 3%. As for this clone: Antigen unknown.

Material: PBMCs. The V call is TRBV30, the J call TRBJ1-5, with 7 bases identical to TRBD1. This clonotype was obtained from a man aged 18 to 30 in good health and CMV-seronegative. In DNA form, the CDR3 reads TGTGCCTGGACCCCAGGACAGGGCAATCAGCCCCAGCATTTT. Amino acid sequence: CAWTPGQGNQPQHF.